This T cell receptor (beta chain) was documented in a study of beta chain features in type 1 diabetes. Investigators reverse transcribed all isolated RNA, so they sequenced expressed TCRB transcripts. Method: immunoSEQ multiplex PCR; TCRdb's copy keeps in-frame clones and lacks some. The sample yields 680,000 or so clones, 15% seen once. This CDR3 contains 14 residues. V shed 4 bases and J 6 bases; nucleotides not matched to a gene: 5. Per the germline V gene, CDR1 is SGHRS and CDR2 is YFSETQ. Notes on the study in general: Whether HLA type influences TCRB rearrangement remained unresolved here. Shorter TCRB CDR3s, moderately but significantly so, were found in Type 1 diabetes patients in all four CD4+ subsets.

Concerning this clone: The antigen remains unidentified.

The sequenced sample was naive CD4+ T cells from blood. The receptor's source is a man between 18 and 29 years old in good health. This chain links TRBV5-1 with TRBJ1-5; the match to TRBD1 covers 9 bases. The CDR3 region has the DNA TGCGCCAGCAGCCCCGGGACAGGGTTTCAGCCCCAGCATTTT. It is translated as CASSPGTGFQPQHF.